The following is a T cell receptor beta chain sequence with its context. Its antigen is still unknown. Germline V CDR1 and CDR2: MNHEY, SMNVEV (reference sequence). The germline V and J ends were trimmed by 5 bases and 8 bases, with 27 bases remaining between them. The CDR3 loop spans 17 amino acids. The data were taken from a study of cytomegalovirus exposure and HLA in healthy donors. Researchers ran the PCR with 60 Vbeta and 13 Jbeta primers. TCRdb's table, derived via immunoSEQ multiplex PCR, lists solely in-frame clones and lacks some. The sample includes 150,000 to 200,000 clones, roughly 80% of them seen just once. Study observations and caveats: Accounts indicate the classifier identified cytomegalovirus status with strong specificity and sensitivity. Roughly even sequencing depth across donors was the assumption behind the presence/absence analyses. Immune exposure was documented only through CMV serostatus.

The chain uses TRBV27 and TRBJ1-1; possibly TRBD1 for D (5 bases). The specimen was PBMCs. The sequence was obtained from a woman aged 18-30 years in good health and CMV-seronegative. The CDR3 spells CASSLIRAAGVKGEAFF. The CDR3 nucleotides read TGTGCCAGCAGTCTCATCAGGGCCGCGGGGGTGAAAGGGGAAGCTTTCTTT.